This TCR beta chain was sequenced during a study of T cells in Graves' hyperthyroidism and ophthalmopathy. Study details: Blood from the periphery was taken at initial diagnosis, before any treatment.

Clinical symptoms, serum thyroxine and TRAb, thyroid ultrasound and orbital computed tomography were used for the diagnoses. The blood sample was taken at first hyperthyroidism diagnosis, before any ophthalmopathy symptoms. Each 10 ml fresh peripheral blood draw supplied the PBMCs. TCR beta CDR3 sequences were amplified from RNA transcripts. A set of HTBI primers served as the primers for a first-round RT-PCR of the TCR CDR3. Via MiXCR, TCRdb re-called the multiplex PCR reads, giving one row per CDR3 protein. The sample shows about 720,000 distinct CDR3 sequences, around 19% of them seen only once. Germline CDR1 is WSHSY and CDR2 is SAAADI. The ends were cut back, 0 bases at V and 2 bases at J, with 14 bases in the middle. CDR3 length: 17 residues.

This receptor was taken from a woman between 45 and 65 years old with Graves' hyperthyroidism that later progressed to Graves' ophthalmopathy. The sample taken for sequencing was blood. The chain employs TRBV10-2 and TRBJ1-5; D not certain. DNA for the CDR3: TGCGCCAGCAGTGAGTCGGGCTCAGAGACTGGCAATCAGCCCCAGCATTTT. Its protein is CASSESGSETGNQPQHF.